The rows below give T cell receptor beta chains drawn from one sample of a study of regulatory T cells in long-lasting Graves disease. TCRdb re-derived calls from the multiplex PCR reads in MiXCR, one entry per CDR3 protein. Here the sample spans 450,000 to 500,000 distinct CDR3 sequences, under 20% being singletons. This sample was shared with a second study, whose subject was T cells in Graves' hyperthyroidism and ophthalmopathy.

The sample here was peripheral blood mononuclear cells (PBMCs), taken at new diagnosis, from a patient treated with antithyroid drugs. The source of these receptors is a man in his forties with Graves disease. Each CDR3 is given with its conserved first and last residue. D genes are given only for firm matches. Some rows have no size entry. The others give once, few or many, or a class for an expanded clone.

V	J	D	size	DNA	CDR3
TRBV6-1	TRBJ2-3	-	few	TGTGCCAGCAGTGAGATGGCCTCCCAGGCTGGAGATACGCAGTATTTT	CASSEMASQAGDTQYF
TRBV2	TRBJ2-1	-	-	TGTGCCAGCAGTGATTCCGGGGCAGACTACAATGTGCAGTTCTTC	CASSDSGADYNVQFF
TRBV7-3	TRBJ1-1	TRBD1	many	TGTGCCAGCAGCTTAACTGGACAGGGGGTCACTGAAGCTTTCTTT	CASSLTGQGVTEAFF
TRBV24-1	TRBJ2-1	-	many	TGTGCCACCAGTGATTTGCAGGGAACCTCCTACAATGAGCAGTTCTTC	CATSDLQGTSYNEQFF
TRBV3-1	TRBJ2-1	TRBD2	many	TGTGCCAGCAGTTCACTAGCGGGCATAAATGAGCAGTTCTTC	CASSSLAGINEQFF
TRBV6-2/TRBV6-3	TRBJ1-1	-	-	TGTGCCAGCAGTGTTACAGGGATCATGAACACTGAAGCTTTCTTT	CASSVTGIMNTEAFF
TRBV11-2	TRBJ2-7	-	many	TGTGCCAGCAGCCACAGTGTAGCTTCCTACGAGCAGTACTTC	CASSHSVASYEQYF
TRBV19	TRBJ2-1	TRBD1	-	TGTGCCAGTAGTATAGCGGACAGGACTTTACCCTCCTACAATGAGCAGTTCTTC	CASSIADRTLPSYNEQFF
TRBV12-3/TRBV12-4	TRBJ2-2	-	many	TGTGCCAGCAGTTTAGGCAGTACGAACACCGGGGAGCTGTTTTTT	CASSLGSTNTGELFF
TRBV7-9	TRBJ2-7	-	many	TGTGCCAGCAGCCCTTCGAATGGGGGGCGTGGGGAGCAGTACTTC	CASSPSNGGRGEQYF
TRBV7-6	TRBJ2-3	TRBD2	-	TGTGCCAGCAGCATCACTAGCGGCGTCGACACAGATACGCAGTATTTT	CASSITSGVDTDTQYF
TRBV6-1	TRBJ1-2	-	many	TGTGCCAGCAGTGAGCCAGGTCCTGCCACTAACTATGGCTACACCTTC	CASSEPGPATNYGYTF
TRBV11-3	TRBJ2-1	-	many	TGTGCCAGCAGTCGAGGTCGAAGCCGTCCCTACAATGAGCAGTTCTTC	CASSRGRSRPYNEQFF
TRBV5-1	TRBJ1-2	-	-	TGCGCCAGCAGCTTGGGGGCAGTAGCGGTAGTGGGCTACACCTTC	CASSLGAVAVVGYTF
TRBV24-1	TRBJ2-1	-	few	TGTGCCACCAGTGATCCGGACCGACCAAACAATGAGCAGTTCTTC	CATSDPDRPNNEQFF
TRBV5-1	TRBJ2-3	-	many	TGCGCCAGCAGCTTGATGAGCCAGCCGACAGATACGCAGTATTTT	CASSLMSQPTDTQYF
TRBV5-1	TRBJ2-1	TRBD2	few	TGCGCCAGCAGCCCCCGACTAGCGGGAGGGCTAAATGAGCAGTTCTTC	CASSPRLAGGLNEQFF
TRBV5-1	TRBJ2-1	TRBD2	many	TGCGCCAGCGCCCGGGCTAGCGGGAGCTATGAGCAGTTCTTC	CASARASGSYEQFF
TRBV6-2/TRBV6-3	TRBJ2-3	-	many	TGTGCCAGCAGTGAAGTAGAGCGGGGCACAGATACGCAGTATTTT	CASSEVERGTDTQYF
TRBV10-3	TRBJ2-1	TRBD1	few	TGTGCCATCAGTGTGGGACAGCACAATGAGCAGTTCTTC	CAISVGQHNEQFF
TRBV5-1	TRBJ2-1	-	many	TGCGCCAGCAGCCTAAGAGACGGTGAGCAGTTCTTC	CASSLRDGEQFF
TRBV6-2/TRBV6-3	TRBJ2-1	TRBD2	-	TGTGCCAGCAGTTCCGCAAGACTAGCGGGAGGCGATGAGCAGTTCTTC	CASSSARLAGGDEQFF
TRBV11-2	TRBJ1-1	-	many	TGTGCCAGCAGCCTGACACAGGGGAACACTGAAGCTTTCTTT	CASSLTQGNTEAFF
TRBV7-6	TRBJ2-1	-	many	TGTGCCAGCAGCTTACAGGCTGGGGAGCAGTTCTTC	CASSLQAGEQFF
TRBV20-1	TRBJ2-3	-	-	TGCAGTGGGATCCTTAGCACAGATACGCAGTATTTT	CSGILSTDTQYF
TRBV6-1	TRBJ1-5	-	-	TGTGCCAGCCGAACCACGGGGGGTTCGGATCAGCCCCAGCATTTT	CASRTTGGSDQPQHF
TRBV2	TRBJ2-2	-	few	TGTGCCAGCAGTCTCCTGCCCGGGGAGCTGTTTTTT	CASSLLPGELFF
TRBV7-2	TRBJ2-1	TRBD2	-	TGTGCCAGCAGCCTAACCCCAGCGGGAGACCCCTACAATGAGCAGTTCTTC	CASSLTPAGDPYNEQFF
TRBV5-5	TRBJ2-1	TRBD2	many	TGTGCCAGCAGCCCCGGGACTAGCAATGAGCAGTTCTTC	CASSPGTSNEQFF
TRBV2	TRBJ2-7	-	many	TGTGCCAGCAGTGAAGAAGCAGGGAGCTACGAGCAGTACTTC	CASSEEAGSYEQYF
TRBV12-3/TRBV12-4	TRBJ2-7	TRBD1	-	TGTGCCAGCAGTCGCTCCTGGACAGGGGACGAGCAGTACTTC	CASSRSWTGDEQYF
TRBV28	TRBJ2-3	-	many	TGTGCCAGCAGTCCCCAAATTATCCAGCTAGATACGCAGTATTTT	CASSPQIIQLDTQYF
TRBV6-2/TRBV6-3	TRBJ2-7	-	many	TGTGCCAGCAGTTACGTGGGCCTCGCCTACGAGCAGTACTTC	CASSYVGLAYEQYF